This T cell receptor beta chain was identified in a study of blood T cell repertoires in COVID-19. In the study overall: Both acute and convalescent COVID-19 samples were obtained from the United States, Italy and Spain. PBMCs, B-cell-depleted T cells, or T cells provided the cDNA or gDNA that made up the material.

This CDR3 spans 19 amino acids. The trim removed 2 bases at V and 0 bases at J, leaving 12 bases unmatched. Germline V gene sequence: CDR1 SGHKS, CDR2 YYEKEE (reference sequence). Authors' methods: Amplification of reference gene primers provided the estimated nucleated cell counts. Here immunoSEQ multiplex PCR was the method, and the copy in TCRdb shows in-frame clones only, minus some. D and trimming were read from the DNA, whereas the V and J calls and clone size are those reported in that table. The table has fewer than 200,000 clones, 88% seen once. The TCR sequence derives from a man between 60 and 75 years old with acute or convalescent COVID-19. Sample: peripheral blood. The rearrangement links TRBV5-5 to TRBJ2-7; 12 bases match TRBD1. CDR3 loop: CASSFLRDRGLSDSYEQYV. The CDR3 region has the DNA TGTGCCAGCAGCTTTCTACGGGACAGGGGGCTCTCAGACTCCTACGAGCAGTACGTC.